This T cell receptor beta chain was documented in a study of Ad26.COV2.S vaccination and SARS-CoV-2 variants. On the study more broadly: Donor was one of the participants in the Ad26.COV2.S arm of the COV1001 trial. Intramuscularly, Ad26.COV2.S was given either once or twice, 56 days apart.

The treatment is: roughly 19 received Ad26.COV2.S at low or high dose, single or two shots; about five received placebo; per-sample allocation not given. Collection of the samples took place on day 63 after the first injection of vaccine or placebo. Cohort 1b enrolled adults aged 18-55 years in Boston. The CDR3 is made up of 15 amino acids. Germline lookup yields CDR1 KGHSH and CDR2 LQKENI. Germline trimming cut 3 bases from V and 1 base from J; bases unmatched to any gene: 4. Method: immunoSEQ multiplex PCR; TCRdb's copy keeps in-frame clones and lacks some. This repertoire shows about 410,000 clones, roughly 90% found once; its top ten account for 1.5% to 2%.

The sample in question was peripheral blood, obtained in a trial of Ad26.COV2.S vaccine versus placebo. This TCR was sampled from a person between 18 and 60 years old who received the Ad26.COV2.S COVID-19 vaccine or a placebo. The chain has TRBV18 and TRBJ2-3; TRBD2 aligns across 7 bases. The CDR3 bases are TGTGCCAGCTCACCTCCTACTAGCGGCACAGATACGCAGTATTTT. Its translation: CASSPPTSGTDTQYF.